This T cell receptor beta chain was identified during a study of blood T cells in healthy people across ages. The study, taken as a whole, reports: Higher diversity and more naive CD4+ cells were features of long-lived donors, compared to aged donors.

On this clonotype: The antigen is undetermined.

Then a second PCR, running roughly 7 to 11 cycles, was carried out with a sample-barcoded 5' primer and a J-beta primer mix. Each cDNA molecule received a tag from a template-switch adaptor that had 12 random nucleotides. TCRdb used MiXCR to reprocess the 5' RACE reads, holding one entry per CDR3 protein. The sample shows about 640,000 distinct CDR3 sequences, under 70% of them seen only once. Per germline, CDR1 LNHDA and CDR2 SQIVND (reference sequence). CDR3 length equals 11 residues. The source is a man in his fifties or sixties in good health. The chain links TRBV19 to TRBJ2-7, with D perhaps matching TRBD1 (5 bases). Sequenced input: blood. Here the CDR3 reads CATTDTYEQYF. The CDR3, as DNA: TGTGCTACGACGGACACCTACGAGCAGTACTTC.